The entry below gives a single TCR beta chain sequence along with its context. Its antigen is as yet unknown. A primer in the constant region served to generate TCR beta cDNA from roughly 450 ng of total RNA. Researchers made the TCR beta libraries by running three nested multiplex PCR rounds with slightly modified ARM-PCR. TRBV1-TRBV30 forward primers and a C-beta reverse primer were used in the first two PCR rounds, which each ran for around 10 cycles. MiXCR, applied by TCRdb to the multiplex PCR reads, yields one record per CDR3 protein. Of about 180,000 distinct CDR3 sequences listed, 60% are singletons. This sample is part of a study of tumor-infiltrating lymphocytes in primary liver carcinoma. Overall study context: Patients were both men and women, whose ages ran from 30 to 69 years. Sample yields of productive TCRbeta reads, ranging from roughly 3.5 to 7.13 million, were similar across tissue types.

Points from the study as a whole: Researchers did not compare CD4+ and CD8+ repertoires, as samples were bulk unsorted. Whereas tumor region pairs overlapped more, tumor-adjacent and tumor-blood pairs overlapped less.

Deletions cut 0 bases from V and 1 base from J, with 13 bases between. CDR1 is MGHRA, CDR2 YSYEKL, per germline. The CDR3 covers 16 residues. Germline DNA was extracted alongside blood RNA, which was obtained from unsorted whole blood. The TCR comes from a man between 40 and 49 years old with primary liver carcinoma and hepatitis B virus infection. The rearrangement uses TRBV4-1 and TRBJ2-7, with D hard to call. Sequences were obtained from peripheral blood. CDR3 loop: CASSQEHFIGSYEQYF. The CDR3 bases are TGCGCCAGCAGCCAAGAACACTTTATTGGGTCCTACGAGCAGTACTTC.